One and the same sample provided the 31 T cell receptor beta chains below, sequenced in a study of glioma-infiltrating T cells. TCR alpha and beta CDR3 regions were amplified from RNA using iRepertoire nested multiplex PCR. TCRdb used MiXCR to reprocess the multiplex PCR reads, holding one entry per CDR3 protein. The sample carries over 100,000 distinct CDR3 sequences, less than 30% recorded once. Input material: glioma tissue, nonneoplastic brain tissue, or PBMCs (not recorded which). Receptor source: a human donor with low-grade glioma or glioblastoma, undergoing nonglioma brain surgery, or in good health (not recorded which).

At least ten counts were recorded for this clonotype. The chain uses TRBV7-2 and TRBJ2-7; no clear D gene. The CDR3 is 13 residues long. Germline CDR1 reads SGHTA; CDR2 reads FQGNSA. Trimming took 1 base from V and 3 from J, leaving 7 bases between them. CDR3 amino acids: CASSLGPDYEQYF. In DNA, the CDR3 is TGTGCCAGCAGCTTAGGGCCAGACTACGAGCAGTACTTC.

This clonotype was seen ten or more times. The genes are TRBV7-9 and TRBJ2-1; perhaps TRBD2 as D (5 bases). In germline, CDR1 is SEHNR, CDR2 FQNEAQ (reference sequence). The length of the CDR3 is 16 residues. The V end was cut by 4 bases, the J end by 7 bases, with 20 bases between. CDR3 in amino acids: CASSYVPGLSPNEQFF. The CDR3 coding sequence is TGTGCCAGCAGCTATGTCCCGGGATTATCACCGAATGAGCAGTTCTTC.

This clonotype was recorded at least ten times. The genes are TRBV2 and TRBJ2-5; TRBD1 matches at 7 bases. V shed 4 bases, J shed 4 bases, and the junction held 3 bases outside the gene matches. Germline loops: CDR1 SNHLY, CDR2 FYNNEI. CDR3 size: 13 residues. This CDR3 is CASSVDRTETQYF. CDR3 nucleotides: TGTGCCAGCAGTGTGGACAGGACAGAGACCCAGTACTTC.

Ten or more counts support this clonotype. The chain carries TRBV3-1 and TRBJ2-1; 9 positions agree with TRBD1. J gave up 8 bases and V 1 base, and 9 bases lay outside the gene matches. This CDR3 contains 16 residues. Germline V gives CDR1 LGHDT, CDR2 YNNKEL (reference sequence). As DNA, the CDR3 is TGTGCCAGCAGCCAAGGGACCGGGACAGGGCGATATGAGCAGTTCTTC. Its protein product is CASSQGTGTGRYEQFF.

In its sample, this clonotype was seen many times. The chain carries TRBV19 and TRBJ2-7; D might be TRBD1 (6 bases). The germline V gene has CDR1 LNHDA and CDR2 SQIVND (reference sequence). Deletions cut 3 bases from V and 2 bases from J, with 11 bases between. The CDR3 runs to 14 residues. The CDR3 sequence: CASSISDRPYEQYF. The CDR3 region has the DNA TGTGCCAGTAGTATCTCGGACAGACCCTACGAGCAGTACTTC. The whole variable domain, filled in from reference TRBV19 and TRBJ2-7, reads DGGITQSPKYLFRKEGQNVTLSCEQNLNHDAMYWYRQDPGQGLRLIYYSQIVNDFQKGDIAEGYSVSREKKESFPLTVTSAQKNPTAFYLCASSISDRPYEQYFGPGTRLTVT.

This clonotype was detected only once. The CDR3 here is CSVRTGRNQPQHF. CDR3 in DNA: TGCAGTGTTAGGACAGGGCGTAATCAGCCCCAGCATTTT. This chain connects TRBV20-1 to TRBJ1-5; 8 bases map to TRBD1. The CDR3 contains 13 residues. Unmatched junction bases numbered 6, after V lost 7 bases and J lost 4 bases. Germline CDR1 DFQATT, CDR2 SNEGSKA (reference sequence).

This clonotype has just a few counts. The rearrangement uses TRBV29-1 and TRBJ2-3, with D tentatively TRBD1 (6 bases). The germline V and J ends were trimmed by 6 bases and 3 bases, with 16 bases remaining between them. The CDR3 sequence is 14 residues long. CDR1 and CDR2 from the germline V gene are SQVTM and ANQGSEA. The CDR3 loop reads CSVRTERVTDTQYF. The CDR3 nucleotides are TGCAGCGTACGGACAGAAAGAGTAACAGATACGCAGTATTTT.

As for this clonotype: The CDR3 end shows no conserved phenylalanine or tryptophan, and so a read error is likely. The chain is built from TRBV20-1 and TRBJ1-1, with 10 bases lining up with TRBD1. Per germline, CDR1 DFQATT and CDR2 SNEGSKA (reference sequence). Germline trimming cut 6 bases from V and 8 bases from J; bases unmatched to any gene: 9. CDR3 length equals 13 residues. CDR3 amino acids: CSARQGATTEAFL. In DNA form, the CDR3 reads TGCAGTGCCAGACAGGGGGCGACGACCGAAGCTTTCCTT.

This clonotype was seen repeatedly, ten times or more. The CDR3 protein is CASSQGRNYGYTF. The CDR3 DNA is TGCGCCAGCAGCCAAGGCCGGAACTATGGCTACACCTTC. The V and J genes are TRBV4-1 and TRBJ1-2; D not resolved. The CDR3 contains 13 residues. The V gene's germline CDR1 is MGHRA and CDR2 YSYEKL. V lost 1 base and J 2 bases, leaving 5 bases between the germline ends.

V gene TRBV28 combines with J gene TRBJ2-5; tentative D call: TRBD2 (7 bases). CDR3 length equals 16 residues. V dropped 6 bases and J dropped 2 bases, with 19 bases sitting between them. Germline CDR1 reads MDHEN; CDR2 reads SYDVKM. The CDR3 here is CASSHQDGGPQETQYF. CDR3 DNA: TGTGCCAGCAGCCATCAGGACGGGGGGCCACAAGAGACCCAGTACTTC.

This clonotype has a count of ten or more. The chain recombines TRBV3-1 with TRBJ2-7; 12 positions agree with TRBD2. Trimming at V came to 3 bases and at J to 3 bases, leaving 3 bases not matched to a gene. This CDR3 is 15 amino acids long. CDR1 is LGHDT, CDR2 YNNKEL, per germline (reference sequence). The CDR3 region is CASSHRLAGVYEQYF. The CDR3 DNA follows: TGTGCCAGCAGCCACCGACTAGCGGGGGTCTACGAGCAGTACTTC.

Of note for this clonotype: The junction does not match germline at one end; this may be a read error. The J gene is TRBJ2-7, the V gene TRBV29-1, with TRBD1 matching 7 bases. This CDR3 spans 14 amino acids. The germline gives CDR1 SQVTM, CDR2 ANQGSEA. The CDR3 loop reads CSVDRVGTTYQQYF. DNA of the CDR3: TGCAGCGTCGACAGGGTGGGGACGACCTACCAGCAGTACTTC.

The rearrangement links TRBV29-1 to TRBJ1-2; tentatively, D is TRBD1 (5 bases). Trimming pared 3 bases from V and 2 bases from J, leaving 10 bases between. The CDR3 consists of 13 residues. The germline V gene encodes CDR1 SQVTM and CDR2 ANQGSEA. The CDR3 coding sequence is TGCAGCGTTGACCGATGGGGGAACTATGGCTACACCTTC. Protein: CSVDRWGNYGYTF.

The gene calls are TRBV25-1 and TRBJ1-1; a possible D gene is TRBD1 (5 bases). CDR3 length: 16 amino acids. V was cut by 4 bases and J by 6 bases, with 21 bases left in between. CDR1 MGHDK and CDR2 SYGVNS come from the germline V gene. The CDR3 loop reads CASSVGFDSPHAEAFF. In DNA, the CDR3 is TGTGCCAGCAGTGTAGGATTCGACAGCCCCCACGCTGAAGCTTTCTTT.

This clonotype was picked up many times. The rearrangement joins TRBV27 to TRBJ2-5; 7 nucleotides match TRBD1. The CDR3 has 15 residues. The germline V gene encodes CDR1 MNHEY and CDR2 SMNVEV (reference sequence). V shed 5 bases, J shed 1 base, and the junction held 7 bases outside the gene matches. The CDR3 loop is CASSTRTGGQETQYF. CDR3 DNA: TGTGCCAGCAGTACTCGGACAGGAGGCCAAGAGACCCAGTACTTC.

On this clonotype: A much larger clone lies a single base off, so this may be a read error. In DNA form, the CDR3 reads TGTGCCAGCAGCTCACCGGAGAAGGCTGGTGAAGCTTTCTTT. Its translation: CASSSPEKAGEAFF. The chain joins TRBV5-4 to TRBJ1-1; unclear D gene. Germline V gene data show CDR1 as SGHNT and CDR2 as YYREEE (reference sequence). Between the trimmed V and J ends, which lost 3 bases and 7 bases, there was a span of 16 bases. The CDR3 is 14 residues long.

This clonotype was counted ten times or more. V gene TRBV7-2 combines with J gene TRBJ2-2, with unresolved D. The CDR3 covers 16 residues. The germline CDR1 and CDR2 sequences are SGHTA and FQGNSA. V was pared by 2 bases and J by 2 bases, with 12 bases between. The CDR3 loop is CASSLFTPGNTGELFF. The CDR3 DNA reads as TGTGCCAGCAGCTTATTCACCCCGGGTAACACCGGGGAGCTGTTTTTT.

At least ten counts were recorded for this clonotype. The chain uses TRBV28 and TRBJ2-7; TRBD2 is a possible D gene (6 bases). Germline CDR1 reads MDHEN; CDR2 reads SYDVKM. V lost 3 bases to trimming and J lost 1 base, with 10 bases between them. CDR3 size: 14 residues. In DNA form, the CDR3 reads TGTGCCAGCAGTTTGGATAGCGGTTCCTACGAGCAGTACTTC. This translates into CASSLDSGSYEQYF. Complete variable domain (other parts from reference TRBV28 and TRBJ2-7): DVKVTQSSRYLVKRTGEKVFLECVQDMDHENMFWYRQDPGLGLRLIYFSYDVKMKEKGDIPEGYSVSREKKERFSLILESASTNQTSMYLCASSLDSGSYEQYFGPGTRLTVT.

As concerns this clonotype: A junction boundary mismatches the germline segment, possibly from a read error. The rearrangement links TRBV12-3 or TRBV12-4 to TRBJ1-2, with unresolved D. The CDR3 has 14 amino acids. This chain's CDR3 is CAGSFGPRGYGYTF. The CDR3 DNA follows: TGTGCCGGCAGTTTTGGGCCCCGGGGCTATGGCTACACCTTC.

This clonotype was detected ten times or more. The chain recombines TRBV12-3 or TRBV12-4 with TRBJ2-1; weak D call: TRBD1 (5 bases). The V end lost 8 bases, the J end lost 7 bases, and 15 bases lay between the germline ends. This CDR3 region has 13 residues. The CDR3 nucleotides are TGTGCCAGCCGCAGGGTGGCATTGAATGAGCAGTTCTTC. Protein: CASRRVALNEQFF.

Points on this clonotype: The missing conserved phenylalanine or tryptophan at the end of this CDR3 makes a read error likely. This chain links TRBV20-1 with TRBJ2-1; weak D call: TRBD2 (6 bases). Germline loops: CDR1 DFQATT, CDR2 SNEGSKA (reference sequence). This CDR3 has 14 residues. Trimming shortened V by 4 bases and J by 2 bases, and 12 bases separated the two germline ends. The CDR3 region is CSAKDRGTYNEQFS. In nucleotides, the CDR3 is TGCAGTGCTAAAGATCGGGGGACCTACAATGAGCAGTTCTCC.

The gene calls are TRBV12-3 or TRBV12-4 and TRBJ2-3; 9 bases map to TRBD2. CDR3 length equals 18 residues. J was trimmed by 7 bases and V by 0 bases; bases with no gene match: 14. The CDR3 sequence is CASSLAPWDSGGGNTQYF. In nucleotides, the CDR3 is TGTGCCAGCAGTTTAGCCCCCTGGGATAGCGGGGGTGGGAATACGCAGTATTTT.

This clonotype was seen repeatedly, ten times or more. CDR3 in amino acids: CASSQTLAYNSPLHF. The CDR3 DNA reads TGCGCCAGCAGCCAAACCTTAGCCTATAATTCACCCCTCCACTTT. The chain combines TRBV4-1 with TRBJ1-6; the D is unclear. The germline gives CDR1 MGHRA, CDR2 YSYEKL. The CDR3 contains 15 residues. V dropped 2 bases and J dropped 2 bases, with 7 bases sitting between them.

Note on this clonotype: This may stem from a read error, because a much larger clone lies one nucleotide away. A read error is likely, as this CDR3 ends without the conserved phenylalanine or tryptophan. This chain uses TRBV6-2 or TRBV6-3 with TRBJ1-5, with a possible D match to TRBD1 (5 bases). V lost 9 bases and J 0 bases, leaving 21 bases between the germline ends. This CDR3 is 17 amino acids long. Germline values: CDR1 MNHEY, CDR2 SVGEGT. CDR3 sequence: CARSPIRGGNSNQPQHS. The DNA for the CDR3 is TGTGCCAGAAGTCCTATTCGGGGGGGAAATAGCAATCAGCCCCAGCATTCT.

This clonotype has a handful of counts. The chain couples TRBV4-1 to TRBJ2-1; tentatively, D is TRBD1 or TRBD2 (5 bases each). Germline V gene lookup returns CDR1 MGHRA and CDR2 YSYEKL. The CDR3 has 16 amino acids. V lost 1 base and J 2 bases, leaving 12 bases between the germline ends. CDR3 in amino acids: CASSQGPGPTYNEQFF. In DNA, the CDR3 is TGCGCCAGCAGCCAAGGCCCGGGACCGACCTACAATGAGCAGTTCTTC.

The table lists this clonotype with many counts. This chain joins TRBV18 and TRBJ2-1, with TRBD1 identical over 7 bases. Looked up from germline, CDR1 is KGHSH and CDR2 is LQKENI. This CDR3 is 16 amino acids long. J lost 2 bases, V lost 3 bases, and 7 bases had no gene match. The CDR3 reads CASSPPGTVAYNEQFF. CDR3 sequence (DNA): TGTGCCAGCTCACCCCCCGGGACAGTCGCCTACAATGAGCAGTTCTTC.

In this sample, this clonotype turned up a few times. The chain combines TRBV4-3 with TRBJ2-4; D might be TRBD1 (6 bases). CDR1 and CDR2 (germline): LGHNA, YSLEER. The CDR3 length is 15 residues. The ends were cut back, 0 bases at V and 8 bases at J, with 14 bases in the middle. The CDR3 DNA reads as TGCGCCAGCAGCCAAGATAGCAGGGGTTGGGACATTCAGTACTTC. Its translation is CASSQDSRGWDIQYF.

As to this clonotype: A much bigger clone sits one base away, suggesting this may be a read error. The genes are TRBV11-3 and TRBJ2-5; 12 nucleotides agree with TRBD1. The CDR3 has 15 residues. Germline V gene sequence: CDR1 SGHNT, CDR2 YENEEA. The V gene end was trimmed by 6 bases and the J gene end by 5 bases; junction bases not matched to a gene: 7. CDR3 loop: CASSSGTGGMETQYF. In nucleotides, the CDR3 is TGTGCCAGCAGTTCCGGGACAGGGGGCATGGAGACCCAGTACTTC. The entire variable domain, with the rest obtained from reference TRBV11-3 and TRBJ2-5, is as follows: EAGVVQSPRYKIIEKKQPVAFWCNPISGHNTLYWYLQNLGQGPELLIRYENEEAVDDSQLPKDRFSAERLKGVDSTLKIQPAELGDSAVYLCASSSGTGGMETQYFGPGTRLLVL.

This clonotype appeared many times. The rearrangement links TRBV6-6 to TRBJ1-5; D is undetermined. Per germline, CDR1 MNHNY and CDR2 SVGAGI (reference sequence). Trimming took 2 bases from V and 0 from J, leaving 8 bases between them. CDR3 length equals 15 residues. In DNA, the CDR3 is TGTGCCAGCAGTTACAACGGTAATAGCAATCAGCCCCAGCATTTT. This gives the protein CASSYNGNSNQPQHF.

Regarding this clonotype: A much larger clone differs by one base, so this may be a read error. DNA of the CDR3: TGCGTCAGCAGCTCCACCCGCCCGGGCTCAAAGGCTTTCTTT. Translated, it gives CVSSSTRPGSKAFF. J is TRBJ1-1 and V is TRBV5-1; no firm D call. Germline-derived CDR1 and CDR2 are SGHRS and YFSETQ. The CDR3 is 14 residues long.

With respect to this clonotype: One base away lies a much larger clone, so this may be a sequencing read error. The chain carries TRBV6-5 and TRBJ1-1; 9 bases map to TRBD1. The CDR3 sequence is 13 residues long. CDR1 is MNHEY, CDR2 SVGAGI, per germline. DNA for the CDR3: TGTGCCATCACCGGGACAGGGCTTACTGTAGCTTTCTTT. The encoded protein is CAITGTGLTVAFF.